This is a list of T cell receptor beta chains from one sample in a study of CXCR3-negative and CXCR3-positive naive CD8 T cells. TCRdb reprocessed the 5' RACE reads and reports one entry per CDR3 protein, with no DNA. Its listing shows some 140,000 distinct CDR3 sequences. Input material: naive CXCR3+ CD8+ T cells from blood. The origin of the receptors is a human donor in good health. Some clones in this sample may be carry-over from other donors' samples. Both conserved end residues are part of each CDR3.

CASSYSIGTLTGELFF TRBV6-5 16 TRBJ2-2
CASSPLADGDDQPQHF TRBV7-9 16 TRBJ1-5
CSDLWGLNEKLFF TRBV29-1 13 TRBJ1-4
CASSEFLGLRNEQFF TRBV7-9 15 TRBJ2-1
CASSILAGAAYNEQFF TRBV6-2/TRBV6-3 16 TRBJ2-1
CSVRANYEQYF TRBV29-1 11 TRBJ2-7
CSARDLDRGLYEQYF TRBV20-1 15 TRBJ2-7
CASSARGTGELFF TRBV28 13 TRBJ2-2
CSASTVGQGHLGQFF TRBV20-1 15 TRBJ2-1
CSVAGQGTDTQYF TRBV29-1 13 TRBJ2-3
CSVVGDSGTQYF TRBV29-1 12 TRBJ2-5
CASSPWTGAKNTEAFF TRBV7-9 16 TRBJ1-1
CASSVAGSGEQFF TRBV9 13 TRBJ2-1
CASTAWTEAFF TRBV19 11 TRBJ1-1
CASSLPPGLGTDTQYF TRBV28 16 TRBJ2-3
CASSPMDSFNEKLFF TRBV9 15 TRBJ1-4
CASSFPVRLGDTGELFF TRBV28 17 TRBJ2-2
CASSAPPGSSSYNEQFF TRBV9 17 TRBJ2-1
CSAAPFFLGRSYEQYF TRBV20-1 16 TRBJ2-7
CASSTQGDSGNTIYF TRBV7-9 15 TRBJ1-3
CSVLILTGIDYGYTF TRBV29-1 15 TRBJ1-2
CASSRLGDETNYGYTF TRBV13 16 TRBJ1-2
CASSFGPPESNGIQYF TRBV12-3/TRBV12-4 16 TRBJ2-4
CSFLAGGSSYNEQFF TRBV20-1 15 TRBJ2-1
CASSSALGRDPDTQYF TRBV7-6 16 TRBJ2-3
CASSLWGTGEAVADTQYF TRBV28 18 TRBJ2-3
CASSDGGVAYEQYF TRBV25-1 14 TRBJ2-7
CASSSFPLGEETQYF TRBV11-2 15 TRBJ2-5
CASSQDWSSYEQYF TRBV7-6 14 TRBJ2-7
CASSYLRTGDSPLHF TRBV6-6 15 TRBJ1-6
CASSLNPSGRDNEQYF TRBV7-3 16 TRBJ2-7
CSVEDRANEQYF TRBV29-1 12 TRBJ2-7
CASSFWPIAGGPESSYNEQFF TRBV7-3 21 TRBJ2-1
CAIGTGAWEQYF TRBV10-3 12 TRBJ2-7
CASGGGRGQNNSPLHF TRBV21-1 16 TRBJ1-6
CSVVNRDTGELFF TRBV29-1 13 TRBJ2-2
CASSTDRTVSYEQYF TRBV6-1 15 TRBJ2-7
CSIPGLAGGLGEQFF TRBV29-1 15 TRBJ2-1
CASSVGGDSLGYNEQFF TRBV7-9 17 TRBJ2-1
CASSEWGRANYGYTF TRBV28 15 TRBJ1-2
CSARGQGTYEQYF TRBV20-1 13 TRBJ2-7
CASSHDSNYGYTF TRBV7-9 13 TRBJ1-2
CASSYGGLTEAFF TRBV6-5 13 TRBJ1-1
CASSDSSGANVLTF TRBV10-2 14 TRBJ2-6
CASRVTREAFF TRBV5-1 11 TRBJ1-1
CASSPLSGTIYNEQFF TRBV7-6 16 TRBJ2-1
CASTEDRVNEQFF TRBV28 13 TRBJ2-1
CASSVVGHQRGDTQYF TRBV9 16 TRBJ2-3
CASRGSFNTEAFF TRBV9 13 TRBJ1-1
CSVEGFGEEYEQYF TRBV29-1 14 TRBJ2-7